The 25 T cell receptor beta chains presented below share a single source sample, sequenced in a study of memory CD4+ T cells and cytomegalovirus serostatus. Single viable CD3+CD4+CD8-CD45RO+ cells were sorted as the memory CD4+ T cells. Sequencing used immunoSEQ multiplex PCR; TCRdb keeps in-frame clones, though not all of them. The sample holds about 46,000 clones, 60% to 80% seen once. Sequenced input: memory CD4+ T cells from blood. Every receptor here comes from an adult in good health and CMV-seronegative.

This clone was detected only once. The gene calls are TRBV10-3 and TRBJ2-7; weak D call: TRBD2 (5 bases). The ends were cut back, 11 bases at V and 5 bases at J, with 19 bases in the middle. Germline loops: CDR1 ENHRY, CDR2 SYGVKD. CDR3 length: 13 residues. In DNA, the CDR3 is TGTGCCCTCCAGAAGTCCCCCGGGGACGAGCAGTACTTC. Residues: CALQKSPGDEQYF.

This rearrangement joins TRBV2 to TRBJ2-7, with TRBD1 matching over 9 bases. Germline values: CDR1 SNHLY, CDR2 FYNNEI. The CDR3 runs 15 residues. The V and J ends lost 4 bases and 7 bases, in that order; junction bases with no gene match: 11. Written as DNA, the CDR3 is TGTGCCAGCAGTGCAATACCGGGACAGGGAGTTGAGCAGTACTTC. Its protein is CASSAIPGQGVEQYF.

The chain joins TRBV15 to TRBJ2-5, with D unresolved. V lost 1 base and J lost 5, with 5 bases in between. The germline CDR1 and CDR2 sequences are LNHNV and YYDKDF (reference sequence). This CDR3 has 12 amino acids. This CDR3 is CATSRVEETQYF. CDR3 DNA: TGTGCCACCAGCAGAGTGGAGGAGACCCAGTACTTC. The variable domain in full, with the rest retrieved from reference TRBV15 and TRBJ2-5, is DAMVIQNPRYQVTQFGKPVTLSCSQTLNHNVMYWYQQKSSQAPKLLFHYYDKDFNNEADTPDNFQSRRPNTSFCFLDIRSPGLGDTAMYLCATSRVEETQYFGPGTRLLVL.

This clone appeared a few times. This chain connects TRBV5-6 to TRBJ1-2; D not certain. V lost 2 bases, J lost 4 bases, and 9 bases lay in between. This CDR3 is built from 13 residues. The germline gives CDR1 SGHDT, CDR2 YYEEEE. The CDR3 here is CASSLNGLYGYTF. The CDR3 coding sequence is TGTGCCAGCAGCTTAAACGGCCTCTATGGCTACACCTTC.

V is TRBV6-1 and J is TRBJ2-3; TRBD2 matches 7 bases. Germline CDR1 and CDR2: MNHNS and SASEGT. This CDR3 has 14 amino acids. V gave up 6 bases and J gave up 2 bases; unmatched junction bases: 5. Here the CDR3 reads CASSPAGITDTQYF. The CDR3 DNA follows: TGTGCCAGCAGCCCAGCGGGGATCACAGATACGCAGTATTTT.

This rearrangement joins TRBV12-1 to TRBJ1-3; the DNA was not compared with TRBD1, the D call given in the table. TRBV12-1 is reported as a pseudogene. The CDR3 totals 16 residues. The CDR3 loop reads CARRPPNRVSGNTIYF. The CDR3 bases are TGTGCCAGAAGACCTCCTAACAGGGTCTCTGGAAACACCATATATTTT.

The rearrangement links TRBV4-2 to TRBJ2-7; 8 bases map to TRBD1. Germline trimming cut 4 bases from V and 4 bases from J; bases unmatched to any gene: 6. The CDR3 sequence is 14 residues long. Looked up from germline, CDR1 is LGHNA and CDR2 is YNFKEQ. CDR3 region: CASSPDRALYEQYF. The DNA for the CDR3 is TGTGCCAGCAGCCCGGACAGGGCGCTTTACGAGCAGTACTTC.

The V gene is TRBV4-2, the J gene TRBJ1-4; possible D gene TRBD1, 6 bases. The germline gives CDR1 LGHNA, CDR2 YNFKEQ. V was cut by 1 base and J by 5 bases, with 14 bases left in between. CDR3 length: 16 amino acids. Here the CDR3 DNA reads TGTGCCAGCAGCCAAGGCAGGACAGATCAGAATGAAAAACTGTTTTTT. It yields the protein CASSQGRTDQNEKLFF.

This clone occurred a few times. CDR3 loop: CASVENTGYNEQFF. The CDR3 DNA is TGTGCCAGCGTGGAGAATACAGGTTACAATGAGCAGTTCTTC. This rearrangement joins TRBV2 to TRBJ2-1; a possible D gene is TRBD1 (5 bases). V was clipped by 8 bases and J by 4 bases, with 15 bases between them. Germline loops: CDR1 SNHLY, CDR2 FYNNEI. This CDR3 has 14 amino acids.

This clone was detected only once. The chain has TRBV6-6 and TRBJ1-5; the D gene is possibly TRBD1 (5 bases). CDR3 length equals 12 residues. Germline CDR1 and CDR2: MNHNY and SVGAGI (reference sequence). V was trimmed by 5 bases and J by 6 bases, leaving 8 bases between them. The CDR3: CASSRQLQPQHF. DNA for the CDR3: TGTGCCAGCAGTCGACAGCTTCAGCCCCAGCATTTT.

This chain links TRBV4-3 with TRBJ2-5; 7 nucleotides match TRBD1. The CDR3 spans 15 residues. From germline, CDR1 is LGHNA and CDR2 YSLEER. The junction had 4 bases not matched to a gene; V was cut back by 0 bases and J by 3 bases. CDR3 DNA: TGCGCCAGCAGCCAAGATCAGGGGGTCGAAGAGACCCAGTACTTC. It encodes CASSQDQGVEETQYF.

The rearrangement joins TRBV4-2 to TRBJ1-2; no reliable D call. Per the germline V gene, CDR1 is LGHNA and CDR2 is YNFKEQ. V was trimmed by 1 base and J by 6 bases, leaving 12 bases between them. The CDR3 contains 14 residues. The CDR3 DNA reads as TGTGCCAGCAGCCAAGTGAGGTTGGGAGATGGCTACACCTTC. This sequence encodes CASSQVRLGDGYTF.

This sequence joins TRBV18 and TRBJ1-5; D remains ambiguous. V shed 3 bases and J shed 0 bases, with 15 bases lying between them. The CDR3 loop spans 17 amino acids. In germline, CDR1 is KGHSH, CDR2 LQKENI. Here the CDR3 DNA reads TGTGCCAGCTCACCGCCGGTGGGTAAAAATAGCAATCAGCCCCAGCATTTT. It specifies CASSPPVGKNSNQPQHF. Complete variable domain (other parts from reference TRBV18 and TRBJ1-5): NAGVMQNPRHLVRRRGQEARLRCSPMKGHSHVYWYRQLPEEGLKFMVYLQKENIIDESGMPKERFSAEFPKEGPSILRIQQVVRGDSAAYFCASSPPVGKNSNQPQHFGDGTRLSIL.

The CDR3 coding sequence is TGTGCCAGCAGCTTAGGAGGTCAAGAGACCCAGTACTTC. Amino acids: CASSLGGQETQYF. The rearrangement joins TRBV11-3 to TRBJ2-5, with unresolved D. CDR3 length equals 13 residues. CDR1 and CDR2 from the germline V gene are SGHNT and YENEEA. Trimming removed 1 base at V and 2 bases at J, with 5 bases between.

V usage is TRBV4-3 and J usage is TRBJ1-1, with D possibly being TRBD1 (5 bases). The CDR3 has 14 amino acids. Trimming left V 0 bases short and J 7 bases short, with 12 bases between. Germline V gene lookup returns CDR1 LGHNA and CDR2 YSLEER. The DNA of the CDR3 is TGCGCCAGCAGCCAAGATCGAGAAACAGGTGAAGCTTTCTTT. Residues: CASSQDRETGEAFF.

The rearrangement links TRBV6-1 to TRBJ1-1; D might be TRBD1 (5 bases). The length of the CDR3 is 15 residues. Germline V gene lookup returns CDR1 MNHNS and CDR2 SASEGT. The germline V and J ends were trimmed by 2 bases and 1 base, with 11 bases remaining between them. CDR3 amino acids: CASSEFGGRNTEAFF. The CDR3 nucleotides are TGTGCCAGCAGTGAATTTGGGGGACGGAACACTGAAGCTTTCTTT.

In its sample, this clone was seen many times. This sequence joins TRBV5-5 and TRBJ1-1, with D hard to call. The CDR3 consists of 11 residues. Germline CDR1 and CDR2: SGHKS and YYEKEE (reference sequence). The V gene lost 0 bases and the J gene lost 4 bases, with 1 base spanning the gap. The CDR3 DNA is TGTGCCAGCAGCTTGGCCACTGAAGCTTTCTTT. It translates to CASSLATEAFF.

The rearrangement links TRBV29-1 to TRBJ2-3; D ambiguous. The V gene's germline CDR1 is SQVTM and CDR2 ANQGSEA. V was clipped by 1 base and J by 4 bases, with 12 bases between them. This CDR3 spans 14 amino acids. The CDR3 loop reads CSVEGLGTADTQYF. In DNA, the CDR3 is TGCAGCGTTGAAGGTCTGGGAACGGCAGATACGCAGTATTTT.

This chain uses TRBV6-6 with TRBJ1-4, with 8 positions matching TRBD1. The J segment lost 5 bases and the V segment lost 5 bases, leaving 4 bases of the junction unmatched. The CDR3 extends over 14 amino acids. Germline V CDR1 and CDR2: MNHNY, SVGAGI (reference sequence). The CDR3: CASSKTGGNEKLFF. In nucleotides, the CDR3 is TGTGCCAGCAGTAAAACAGGGGGGAATGAAAAACTGTTTTTT.

About this clone itself: Compared with germline, one end of the junction differs, possibly owing to a read error. Distinct nucleotide sequences in the sample also encode this CDR3. The CDR3 nucleotides read TGTGCTAGCAGCCTTGGGCTAGCGGGGGGAGACAATGAGCAGTTCTTC. It translates to CASSLGLAGGDNEQFF. V is TRBV7-7 and J is TRBJ2-1, with TRBD2 matching over 11 bases. The CDR3 totals 16 residues. Looked up from germline, CDR1 is SSHAT and CDR2 is FNYEAQ (reference sequence).

J is TRBJ2-7 and V is TRBV5-1; 7 nucleotides agree with TRBD1. The V gene's germline CDR1 is SGHRS and CDR2 YFSETQ. There are 17 residues in the CDR3. V lost 2 bases to trimming and J lost 0 bases; unmatched junction nucleotides: 11. CDR3 residues: CASSFLPPGQLSYEQYF. The DNA of the CDR3 is TGCGCCAGCAGCTTCTTACCCCCGGGACAGCTCTCCTACGAGCAGTACTTC.

The chain is built from TRBV6-1 and TRBJ1-5; TRBD1 matches at 8 bases. Germline V gene lookup returns CDR1 MNHNS and CDR2 SASEGT. The CDR3 runs 15 residues. Unmatched junction bases numbered 8, after V lost 8 bases and J lost 2 bases. CDR3 DNA sequence: TGTGCCAGCGTAAACCCGACAGGGGGCAATCAGCCCCAGCATTTT. Translated: CASVNPTGGNQPQHF.

This clone occurred a few times. The chain links TRBV28 to TRBJ1-4; possible D gene TRBD1, 6 bases. Per the germline V gene, CDR1 is MDHEN and CDR2 is SYDVKM. The V end lost 5 bases, the J end lost 7 bases, and 20 bases lay between the germline ends. The CDR3 has 16 residues. CDR3 in amino acids: CASSPPGRGLGEKLFF. The CDR3 nucleotides read TGTGCCAGCAGTCCCCCGGGTAGGGGGTTGGGTGAAAAACTGTTTTTT.

This chain connects TRBV7-9 to TRBJ2-2; 8 bases are a match to TRBD2. This CDR3 spans 15 amino acids. V lost 2 bases, J lost 4 bases, and 3 bases stayed unmatched. Per germline, CDR1 SEHNR and CDR2 FQNEAQ (reference sequence). The CDR3 reads CASSLFRGGTGELFF. The CDR3 nucleotides are TGTGCCAGCAGCTTATTCCGGGGGGGCACCGGGGAGCTGTTTTTT.

This clone was counted only a few times. The V call is TRBV4-1, the J call TRBJ1-5; possible D gene TRBD1, 5 bases. The germline V gene has CDR1 MGHRA and CDR2 YSYEKL. Trimming stripped 4 bases from V and 0 bases from J, with 25 bases between. There are 20 residues in the CDR3. CDR3 residues: CASSPTRDRLDHYSNQPQHF. The CDR3 region has the DNA TGCGCCAGCAGCCCGACGAGGGACCGACTAGACCATTATAGCAATCAGCCCCAGCATTTT.